A selection of T cell receptor beta chains follows, all from one sample in a study of pediatric ulcerative colitis. Clones were read by immunoSEQ multiplex PCR, and TCRdb kept only the in-frame ones, dropping some. The sample lists tens of thousands of clones; roughly 79% were seen once. Sequenced material: gut tissue. These receptors originate from a girl aged 5-17 years with moderate ulcerative colitis. The CDR3 runs from the conserved cysteine through the conserved F or W. Fields, in order: V gene, clone size, J gene, CDR3 protein. A row's size may be missing; if present it is once, few, many or a size class.

TRBV18	few	TRBJ1-1	CASSPSAIVNTEAFF
TRBV5-1	NA	TRBJ2-7	CASSLPIPIPEQLPRPYEQYF
TRBV18	NA	TRBJ1-3	CASSPAGTRPGGNTIYF
TRBV4-1	NA	TRBJ2-7	CASSLGTGSYEQYF
TRBV7-3	NA	TRBJ2-3	CASSYLAGATTDTQYF
TRBV19	NA	TRBJ1-3	CASIPRDNSGNTIYF
TRBV29-1	NA	TRBJ2-3	CSVSLAGGLKGSADTQYF
TRBV5-1	NA	TRBJ2-2	CASSNPGELFF
TRBV19	NA	TRBJ2-1	CASSRGGDSSYNEQFF
TRBV10-2	NA	TRBJ2-7	CASSVGGAQFYEQYF
TRBV28	NA	TRBJ2-1	CASQDGILYNEQFF
TRBV5-1	NA	TRBJ2-1	CASSLTSGGNNEQFF
TRBV4-2	NA	TRBJ2-7	CASSQGDPGAYEQYF
TRBV5-1	NA	TRBJ1-1	CASSFEGLNTEAFF